This is a list of T cell receptor beta chains from one sample in a study of CD8 T cells in Susac syndrome. TCRdb called the immunoSEQ multiplex PCR reads again in MiXCR, with one record for every CDR3 protein. The sample consists of fewer than 95,000 distinct CDR3 sequences, about 96% of them appearing once. The sample consisted of CD8+ T cells from PBMCs. All receptors come from a human donor with Susac syndrome. Both conserved end residues are part of each CDR3. Fields, in order: CDR3 length, clone size, J gene, V gene, D gene, CDR3 DNA, CDR3 protein. D genes are given only for firm matches. Some rows have no size entry. The others give once, few or many, or a class for an expanded clone.

cdr3_length: 16
clone_size: .
j_call: TRBJ2-5
v_call: TRBV3-1
d_call: .
cdr3_nt: TGTGCCAGCAGCCAAGCCGATGGGGGCCGTCAAGAGACCCAGTACTTC
cdr3_aa: CASSQADGGRQETQYF

cdr3_length: 16
clone_size: .
j_call: TRBJ1-5
v_call: TRBV18
d_call: .
cdr3_nt: TGTGCCAGCTCACCGCCAGGGACGGAGAGCAATCAGCCCCAGCATTTT
cdr3_aa: CASSPPGTESNQPQHF

cdr3_length: 16
clone_size: .
j_call: TRBJ2-7
v_call: TRBV5-1
d_call: .
cdr3_nt: TGCGCCAGCAGCTTGGGATGGCTGCAGCCCTCGGCGGAGCAGTACTTC
cdr3_aa: CASSLGWLQPSAEQYF

cdr3_length: 15
clone_size: .
j_call: TRBJ2-1
v_call: TRBV7-9
d_call: .
cdr3_nt: TGTGCCAGCAGCCCCCCGGGTGCTACGGAATATGAGCAGTTCTTC
cdr3_aa: CASSPPGATEYEQFF

cdr3_length: 14
clone_size: .
j_call: TRBJ2-5
v_call: TRBV30
d_call: .
cdr3_nt: TGTGCCTGGAGTGTACATGAGATGGGGGAGACCCAGTACTTC
cdr3_aa: CAWSVHEMGETQYF

cdr3_length: 14
clone_size: .
j_call: TRBJ2-7
v_call: TRBV5-1
d_call: .
cdr3_nt: TGCGCCAGCTCAGCCCGCGGTCGTACCTACGAGCAGTACTTC
cdr3_aa: CASSARGRTYEQYF

cdr3_length: 14
clone_size: .
j_call: TRBJ2-5
v_call: TRBV20-1
d_call: .
cdr3_nt: TGCAGTGCTAGTATCGGGGGCCCCGGGGAGACCCAGTACTTC
cdr3_aa: CSASIGGPGETQYF

cdr3_length: 16
clone_size: .
j_call: TRBJ2-1
v_call: TRBV3-1
d_call: TRBD2
cdr3_nt: TGTGCCAGCAGCCAAGATGCGGGGGGCTCCTACAATGAGCAGTTCTTC
cdr3_aa: CASSQDAGGSYNEQFF

cdr3_length: 14
clone_size: .
j_call: TRBJ2-5
v_call: TRBV11-2
d_call: .
cdr3_nt: TGTGCCAGCAGCTTCCGGGAACCCCAAGAGACCCAGTACTTC
cdr3_aa: CASSFREPQETQYF

cdr3_length: 16
clone_size: once
j_call: TRBJ1-6
v_call: TRBV6-1
d_call: TRBD1
cdr3_nt: TGTGCCAGCGAACCGGGCGCTCACAGGGGTGGATCACCCCTCCACTTT
cdr3_aa: CASEPGAHRGGSPLHF

cdr3_length: 14
clone_size: .
j_call: TRBJ1-2
v_call: TRBV20-1
d_call: .
cdr3_nt: TGCAGTGCTAGTGGGGGATGGAGGGAACGGGGCTACACCTTC
cdr3_aa: CSASGGWRERGYTF

cdr3_length: 13
clone_size: .
j_call: TRBJ1-1
v_call: TRBV11-2
d_call: TRBD1
cdr3_nt: TGTGCCAGCAGCTTAACGGGACAGAATGAAGCTTTCTTT
cdr3_aa: CASSLTGQNEAFF

cdr3_length: 13
clone_size: few
j_call: TRBJ2-4
v_call: TRBV20-1
d_call: .
cdr3_nt: TGCAGTCTTCGCCGGCTAGCCAAAAACATTCAGTACTTC
cdr3_aa: CSLRRLAKNIQYF

cdr3_length: 14
clone_size: .
j_call: TRBJ2-5
v_call: TRBV27
d_call: .
cdr3_nt: TGTGCCAGCAGTCTTACCCGACCTGGGGGGACCCAGTACTTC
cdr3_aa: CASSLTRPGGTQYF

cdr3_length: 17
clone_size: .
j_call: TRBJ1-2
v_call: TRBV4-3
d_call: .
cdr3_nt: TGCGCCAGCAGCCAAGATAATTTGGACAGAACAGACTATGGCTACACCTTC
cdr3_aa: CASSQDNLDRTDYGYTF

cdr3_length: 15
clone_size: .
j_call: TRBJ2-1
v_call: TRBV6-4
d_call: .
cdr3_nt: TGTGCCAGCAGTGAACAGGCGATTACCAACAATGAGCAGTTCTTC
cdr3_aa: CASSEQAITNNEQFF

cdr3_length: 16
clone_size: once
j_call: TRBJ2-3
v_call: TRBV7-2
d_call: TRBD2
cdr3_nt: TGTGCCAGCAGCTTAGCCCCTAGCGGGGGCACAGATACGCAGTATTTT
cdr3_aa: CASSLAPSGGTDTQYF

cdr3_length: 14
clone_size: .
j_call: TRBJ2-1
v_call: TRBV25-1
d_call: .
cdr3_nt: TGTGCCAGCAGAGGACTAAGCCCCTACAATGAGCAGTTCTTC
cdr3_aa: CASRGLSPYNEQFF

cdr3_length: 16
clone_size: .
j_call: TRBJ2-2
v_call: TRBV5-1
d_call: .
cdr3_nt: TGCGCCAGCAGCTCCCGCGGCGGGGTCGGCACCGGGGAGCTGTTTTTT
cdr3_aa: CASSSRGGVGTGELFF

cdr3_length: 13
clone_size: .
j_call: TRBJ1-6
v_call: TRBV20-1
d_call: TRBD1
cdr3_nt: TGCAGTGCTGCCGACAGGGCTAATTCACCCCTCCACTTT
cdr3_aa: CSAADRANSPLHF

cdr3_length: 12
clone_size: .
j_call: TRBJ2-5
v_call: TRBV7-9
d_call: .
cdr3_nt: TGTGCCAGCAGCTCCCAAGCGGGCGCACAGTACTTC
cdr3_aa: CASSSQAGAQYF

cdr3_length: 14
clone_size: .
j_call: TRBJ2-7
v_call: TRBV7-9
d_call: .
cdr3_nt: TGTGCCAGCAGCTTAGTAGGGACAAACTACGAGCAGTACTTC
cdr3_aa: CASSLVGTNYEQYF

cdr3_length: 16
clone_size: once
j_call: TRBJ2-5
v_call: TRBV5-1
d_call: TRBD1
cdr3_nt: TGCGCCAGCAGCCCTGTGGGGACAGGGGGCGTCGAGACCCAGTACTTC
cdr3_aa: CASSPVGTGGVETQYF

cdr3_length: 13
clone_size: .
j_call: TRBJ1-6
v_call: TRBV6-5
d_call: .
cdr3_nt: TGTGCCAGCAGTTACTACGGCAACCGGCCCCTCCACTTT
cdr3_aa: CASSYYGNRPLHF

cdr3_length: 13
clone_size: .
j_call: TRBJ1-1
v_call: TRBV30
d_call: TRBD1
cdr3_nt: TGTGCCTGGACAGGACAGGCGGACACTGAAGCTTTCTTT
cdr3_aa: CAWTGQADTEAFF

cdr3_length: 16
clone_size: .
j_call: TRBJ1-5
v_call: TRBV20-1
d_call: .
cdr3_nt: TGCAGTGCTCAGAGTGGTAGGGGTCTTAGCAATCAGCCCCAGCATTTT
cdr3_aa: CSAQSGRGLSNQPQHF

cdr3_length: 13
clone_size: .
j_call: TRBJ2-1
v_call: TRBV20-1
d_call: TRBD2
cdr3_nt: TGCAGTGCTAGAGAAGGGACTATCCGGGAGCAGTTCTTC
cdr3_aa: CSAREGTIREQFF

cdr3_length: 15
clone_size: .
j_call: TRBJ2-5
v_call: TRBV5-1
d_call: .
cdr3_nt: TGCGCCAGCAGCGAGCGGGTAGCGCGCGGGGAGACCCAGTACTTC
cdr3_aa: CASSERVARGETQYF

cdr3_length: 15
clone_size: once
j_call: TRBJ1-4
v_call: TRBV7-2
d_call: .
cdr3_nt: TGTGCCAGCAGCCCCCGGGGCCGGACGAATGAAAAACTGTTTTTT
cdr3_aa: CASSPRGRTNEKLFF

cdr3_length: 15
clone_size: .
j_call: TRBJ2-7
v_call: TRBV19
d_call: .
cdr3_nt: TGTGCCAGTAGTAGTCTGCAGAGGAGCTCCTACGAGCAGTACTTC
cdr3_aa: CASSSLQRSSYEQYF

cdr3_length: 13
clone_size: .
j_call: TRBJ1-1
v_call: TRBV4-3
d_call: .
cdr3_nt: TGCGCCAGCAGCCAAGTTCAGAACACTGAAGCTTTCTTT
cdr3_aa: CASSQVQNTEAFF

cdr3_length: 13
clone_size: .
j_call: TRBJ2-3
v_call: TRBV11-2
d_call: TRBD2
cdr3_nt: TGTGCCAGCACCAGTAGCGGGGAAGATACGCAGTATTTT
cdr3_aa: CASTSSGEDTQYF

cdr3_length: 16
clone_size: .
j_call: TRBJ2-1
v_call: TRBV2
d_call: TRBD1
cdr3_nt: TGTGCCAGCAGGCAATGGGGGACAGGGGGGTCCAATGAGCAGTTCTTC
cdr3_aa: CASRQWGTGGSNEQFF

cdr3_length: 13
clone_size: once
j_call: TRBJ1-1
v_call: TRBV30
d_call: .
cdr3_nt: TGTGCCTGGACATGGGCGGGAGGAACTGAAGCTTTCTTT
cdr3_aa: CAWTWAGGTEAFF

cdr3_length: 15
clone_size: .
j_call: TRBJ2-2
v_call: TRBV2
d_call: TRBD1
cdr3_nt: TGTGCCAGCAGACCCGGGACAGGGAACACCGGGGAGCTGTTTTTT
cdr3_aa: CASRPGTGNTGELFF

cdr3_length: 15
clone_size: .
j_call: TRBJ2-7
v_call: TRBV7-9
d_call: .
cdr3_nt: TGTGCCAGCAGTTCCCCCCAGGAGGCCACCGTCGAGCAGTACTTC
cdr3_aa: CASSSPQEATVEQYF

cdr3_length: 16
clone_size: .
j_call: TRBJ1-2
v_call: TRBV3-1
d_call: TRBD1
cdr3_nt: TGTGCCAGCAGCCAAGATTTGGACAGGGGGCGGCGGGGCTACACCTTC
cdr3_aa: CASSQDLDRGRRGYTF

cdr3_length: 16
clone_size: .
j_call: TRBJ2-2
v_call: TRBV15
d_call: TRBD1
cdr3_nt: TGTGCCACCAGCAGAGGGACAGGGGGAAGCACCGGGGAGCTGTTTTTT
cdr3_aa: CATSRGTGGSTGELFF

cdr3_length: 13
clone_size: .
j_call: TRBJ2-1
v_call: TRBV30
d_call: .
cdr3_nt: TGTGCCTGGAGTGTCGGCGGGGCCGGGGAGCAGTTCTTC
cdr3_aa: CAWSVGGAGEQFF

cdr3_length: 12
clone_size: .
j_call: TRBJ2-2
v_call: TRBV5-6
d_call: .
cdr3_nt: TGTGCCAGCAGCTTCACCACCGGGGAGCTGTTTTTT
cdr3_aa: CASSFTTGELFF

cdr3_length: 13
clone_size: .
j_call: TRBJ1-1
v_call: TRBV5-4
d_call: .
cdr3_nt: TGTGCCAGCAGCTTGGAAAGTAGCGCTGAAGCTTTCTTT
cdr3_aa: CASSLESSAEAFF

cdr3_length: 14
clone_size: once
j_call: TRBJ1-2
v_call: TRBV20-1
d_call: TRBD1
cdr3_nt: TGCAGTGCTAGAGCCGGGACAGGGCGCTCCGGCTACACCTTC
cdr3_aa: CSARAGTGRSGYTF

cdr3_length: 16
clone_size: .
j_call: TRBJ2-7
v_call: TRBV20-1
d_call: TRBD1
cdr3_nt: TGCAGTGCTAGAGACGGAGCCGGGACAGGGGACTACGAGCAGTACTTC
cdr3_aa: CSARDGAGTGDYEQYF

cdr3_length: 13
clone_size: .
j_call: TRBJ2-7
v_call: TRBV7-9
d_call: .
cdr3_nt: TGTGCCAGCAGCCCCACTAGCTTCTACGAGCAGTACTTC
cdr3_aa: CASSPTSFYEQYF

cdr3_length: 15
clone_size: .
j_call: TRBJ1-1
v_call: TRBV4-1
d_call: .
cdr3_nt: TGCGCCAGCAGCCAAGTTCCCCTAGGTAGGAATGAAGCTTTCTTT
cdr3_aa: CASSQVPLGRNEAFF

cdr3_length: 15
clone_size: .
j_call: TRBJ2-5
v_call: TRBV4-3
d_call: .
cdr3_nt: TGCGCCAGCAGCCAAGACCCCGGGCCGGGGGAGACCCAGTACTTC
cdr3_aa: CASSQDPGPGETQYF

cdr3_length: 16
clone_size: .
j_call: TRBJ2-6
v_call: TRBV7-9
d_call: .
cdr3_nt: TGTGCCAGCAGCTTAACCGGGTTCTCTGGGGCCAACGTCCTGACTTTC
cdr3_aa: CASSLTGFSGANVLTF

cdr3_length: 18
clone_size: .
j_call: TRBJ2-1
v_call: TRBV3-1
d_call: TRBD2
cdr3_nt: TGTGCCAGCAGCCAAGATTTGGCGGGGGGGCCAGGAGACAATGAGCAGTTCTTC
cdr3_aa: CASSQDLAGGPGDNEQFF

cdr3_length: 14
clone_size: .
j_call: TRBJ2-1
v_call: TRBV5-1
d_call: .
cdr3_nt: TGCGCCAGCAGCTTGGAAATTGGGGGCAATGAGCAGTTCTTC
cdr3_aa: CASSLEIGGNEQFF

cdr3_length: 13
clone_size: .
j_call: TRBJ2-1
v_call: TRBV24-1
d_call: .
cdr3_nt: TGTGCCACCAGTGATAGACAGAACAATGAGCAGTTCTTC
cdr3_aa: CATSDRQNNEQFF

cdr3_length: 15
clone_size: .
j_call: TRBJ2-2
v_call: TRBV30
d_call: .
cdr3_nt: TGTGCCTGGAGGAAACTGACAGGAAGGATCGGGGAGCTGTTTTTT
cdr3_aa: CAWRKLTGRIGELFF

cdr3_length: 15
clone_size: .
j_call: TRBJ2-5
v_call: TRBV4-2
d_call: TRBD2
cdr3_nt: TGTGCCAGCAGCCAATCCACTAGCGGGGGTGAGACCCAGTACTTC
cdr3_aa: CASSQSTSGGETQYF

cdr3_length: 13
clone_size: .
j_call: TRBJ2-5
v_call: TRBV7-8
d_call: .
cdr3_nt: TGTGCCAGCAGCCAAAACGTAGAAGAGACCCAGTACTTC
cdr3_aa: CASSQNVEETQYF